Following are 22 T cell receptor beta chains from one sample sequenced in a study of glioma-infiltrating T cells. Using RNA template, CDR3s of TCR alpha and beta were amplified with iRepertoire arm-PCR. MiXCR was run by TCRdb on the multiplex PCR reads, yielding one entry per CDR3 protein. This sample has 150,000 to 200,000 distinct CDR3 sequences, with around 40% found just once. Input material: glioma tissue, nonneoplastic brain tissue, or PBMCs (not recorded which). These receptors were obtained from a human donor with low-grade glioma or glioblastoma, undergoing nonglioma brain surgery, or in good health (not recorded which).

In regard to this clonotype: This may arise from a read error, as a much more abundant clone is one base away. The rearrangement links TRBV24-1 to TRBJ2-3, with unresolved D. Germline-derived CDR1 and CDR2 are KGHDR and SFDVKD. The CDR3 has 12 amino acids. The CDR3: CATSKDTDTLYF. The CDR3 bases are TGTGCCACCAGTAAAGACACAGATACGCTGTATTTT.

The chain is built from TRBV7-9 and TRBJ2-5; possible D gene TRBD1, 7 bases. Trimming left V 3 bases short and J 4 bases short, with 21 bases between. CDR3 size: 17 residues. Per the germline V gene, CDR1 is SEHNR and CDR2 is FQNEAQ (reference sequence). The CDR3 reads CASSFHRGSTSTETQYF. The CDR3 region has the DNA TGTGCCAGCAGCTTCCACAGGGGATCTACTAGCACAGAGACCCAGTACTTC.

This clonotype has at least ten counts. The chain links TRBV7-9 to TRBJ1-1; 8 bases map to TRBD1. V was clipped by 3 bases and J by 5 bases; unmatched bases: 5. Germline assignment: CDR1 SEHNR and CDR2 FQNEAQ (reference sequence). CDR3 length equals 14 residues. The CDR3 DNA reads TGTGCCAGCAGCTTGATGCAGGGGGCGACTGAAGCTTTCTTT. Translation gives CASSLMQGATEAFF.

Notes on this clonotype: This may be a read error, as it is one base from a much larger clone. The genes are TRBV7-9 and TRBJ2-1; 7 bases fit TRBD2. The CDR3 is made up of 13 amino acids. V was pared by 4 bases and J by 9 bases, with 6 bases of the junction left unmatched. The germline CDR1 and CDR2 sequences are SEHNR and FQNEAQ (reference sequence). The CDR3 bases are TGTGCCAGCAGCTCCGAGACTAGCTTTGAGCAGTTCTTC. Translation gives CASSSETSFEQFF.

This clonotype was seen ten or more times. The chain links TRBV2 to TRBJ1-6; D possibly corresponds to TRBD1 (6 bases). CDR3 length: 13 amino acids. The V and J ends lost 6 bases and 10 bases respectively, with 13 bases between them. Germline V gives CDR1 SNHLY, CDR2 FYNNEI. The CDR3 DNA reads TGTGCCAGCAGCCAACAGGGAAAGTCACCCCTCCACTTT. Translation gives CASSQQGKSPLHF.

The chain uses TRBV5-4 and TRBJ1-1; a possible D gene is TRBD1 (5 bases). V was pared by 4 bases and J by 2 bases, with 18 bases between. Germline values: CDR1 SGHNT, CDR2 YYREEE (reference sequence). This CDR3 spans 16 amino acids. CDR3 protein: CASSPILLGGNTEAFF. As DNA, the CDR3 is TGTGCCAGCAGCCCCATTCTCTTGGGGGGAAACACTGAAGCTTTCTTT.

On this clonotype itself: One base away lies a much larger clone, so this may be a sequencing read error. The rearrangement joins TRBV2 to TRBJ1-5; D not certain. V gave up 6 bases and J gave up 3 bases, with 12 bases separating them. CDR3 size: 14 residues. Germline V CDR1 and CDR2: SNHLY, FYNNEI. The CDR3 bases are TGTGCCAGCAGAGCGCCATATATCAATCAGCCCCAGCATTTT. This gives the protein CASRAPYINQPQHF. Full variable domain (remainder filled in from reference TRBV2 and TRBJ1-5): EPEVTQTPSHQVTQMGQEVILRCVPISNHLYFYWYRQILGQKVEFLVSFYNNEISEKSEIFDDQFSVERPDGSNFTLKIRSTKLEDSAMYFCASRAPYINQPQHFGDGTRLSIL.

This clonotype was recorded many times. The rearrangement links TRBV20-1 to TRBJ1-5, with a tentative D call TRBD1 (6 bases). The length of the CDR3 is 14 residues. CDR1 and CDR2 (germline): DFQATT, SNEGSKA (reference sequence). Trimming cost V 6 bases and J 3 bases, with 15 bases left between them. The CDR3 region has the DNA TGCAGTGCCTCAAAAGGGGGGGCCAATCAGCCCCAGCATTTT. Its translation: CSASKGGANQPQHF.

The chain employs TRBV5-1 and TRBJ1-2; tentatively, D is TRBD1 (5 bases). Germline V CDR1 and CDR2: SGHRS, YFSETQ. Trimming cost V 4 bases and J 5 bases, with 12 bases left between them. The CDR3 sequence is 13 residues long. CDR3 in DNA: TGCGCCAGCAGCCTACAGGATACTTATGGCTACACCTTC. Protein: CASSLQDTYGYTF.

This clonotype was detected ten times or more. This chain uses TRBV3-1 with TRBJ1-1, with D uncertain. V lost 4 bases to trimming and J lost 1 base, with 13 bases between them. The germline gives CDR1 LGHDT, CDR2 YNNKEL (reference sequence). The CDR3 is 15 amino acids. This CDR3 is CASSLHGSSNTEAFF. As DNA, the CDR3 is TGTGCCAGCAGCCTACATGGCAGCTCGAACACTGAAGCTTTCTTT.

The sample holds a few counts of this clonotype. The V and J genes are TRBV4-1 and TRBJ2-1; D unclear. Trimming cost V 0 bases and J 7 bases, with 4 bases left between them. The CDR3 length is 12 residues. Germline lookup yields CDR1 MGHRA and CDR2 YSYEKL. The CDR3 here is CASSQDGNEQFF. The DNA of the CDR3 is TGCGCCAGCAGCCAAGATGGGAATGAGCAGTTCTTC.

This clonotype was recorded a few times. The V gene is TRBV20-1, the J gene TRBJ2-7; 9 nucleotides align to TRBD2. CDR3 length: 16 amino acids. Germline loops: CDR1 DFQATT, CDR2 SNEGSKA (reference sequence). Losses at the gene ends were 6 bases for V and 3 bases for J; bases not matched to a gene: 15. The CDR3 reads CSASPGRLAGSYEQYF. The CDR3 DNA reads TGCAGTGCAAGCCCGGGTAGGCTAGCGGGAAGCTACGAGCAGTACTTC.

This clonotype has at least ten counts. CDR3 DNA sequence: TGTGCCAGCAGCTCGGCGACAGATTTTAACTATGGCTACACCTTC. Translation: CASSSATDFNYGYTF. This chain links TRBV7-9 with TRBJ1-2; the D gene is possibly TRBD1 (5 bases). The length of the CDR3 is 15 residues. V lost 4 bases and J lost 1, with 13 bases in between. Germline-derived CDR1 and CDR2 are SEHNR and FQNEAQ (reference sequence).

V usage is TRBV5-1 and J usage is TRBJ2-1, with D possibly matching TRBD2 (6 bases). The V end was cut by 1 base, the J end by 8 bases, with 19 bases between. CDR1 and CDR2 from the germline V gene are SGHRS and YFSETQ. The CDR3 is 16 amino acids. The CDR3 loop is CASSLPSAGLNDEQFF. CDR3 DNA sequence: TGCGCCAGCAGCTTGCCGTCAGCGGGTCTTAACGATGAGCAGTTCTTC.

Note on this clonotype: This may arise from a read error, as a much more abundant clone is one base away. J is TRBJ2-1 and V is TRBV28, with TRBD2 identical over 7 bases. The CDR3 loop spans 14 amino acids. In germline, CDR1 is MDHEN, CDR2 SYDVKM. V gave up 1 base and J gave up 10 bases; unmatched junction bases: 7. This CDR3 is CASSLSRTRDEQFF. For the CDR3, the DNA is TGTGCCAGCAGTTTATCCCGGACTAGAGACGAGCAGTTCTTC.

This clonotype was counted at least ten times. The chain links TRBV20-1 to TRBJ2-3; D might be TRBD1 or TRBD2, each matching 5 bases. CDR1 and CDR2 (germline): DFQATT, SNEGSKA (reference sequence). This CDR3 has 14 residues. The germline V and J ends were trimmed by 6 bases and 0 bases, with 13 bases remaining between them. DNA for the CDR3: TGCAGTGCCATCCGGGACGGAAGCACAGATACGCAGTATTTT. Translation gives CSAIRDGSTDTQYF.

Remarks on this clonotype: A single base separates this from a much larger clone, so it may be a read error. The chain employs TRBV28 and TRBJ2-1, with D possibly being TRBD2 (6 bases). This CDR3 spans 16 amino acids. Germline CDR1 reads MDHEN; CDR2 reads SYDVKM. CDR3: CSSGTGGTGAYNEQFF. For the CDR3, the DNA is TGTTCCAGCGGAACTGGGGGGACTGGGGCCTACAATGAGCAGTTCTTC.

This clonotype was recorded many times. The genes are TRBV3-1 and TRBJ2-1; 7 bases agree with TRBD2. The junction had 5 bases not matched to a gene; V was cut back by 0 bases and J by 6 bases. Per germline, CDR1 LGHDT and CDR2 YNNKEL (reference sequence). The CDR3 runs 15 residues. The CDR3 here is CASSQDARLANEQFF. The CDR3 coding sequence is TGTGCCAGCAGCCAAGATGCCCGACTAGCCAATGAGCAGTTCTTC.

A note on this clonotype: A much larger clone is a single base away; this may be a read error. The V call is TRBV28, the J call TRBJ2-7, with TRBD2 matching 8 bases. The CDR3 totals 14 residues. Looked up from germline, CDR1 is MDHEN and CDR2 is SYDVKM. With 7 bases clipped from V and 3 bases from J, the junction kept 8 bases outside the gene matches. The CDR3 region is CASKELAVHYEQYF. CDR3 DNA sequence: TGTGCCAGCAAGGAACTAGCGGTACACTACGAGCAGTACTTC.

The chain combines TRBV19 with TRBJ2-4; TRBD2 matches 8 bases. CDR1 is LNHDA, CDR2 SQIVND, per germline (reference sequence). The V gene end was trimmed by 4 bases and the J gene end by 0 bases; junction bases not matched to a gene: 11. This CDR3 is built from 18 residues. This CDR3 reads CASSTYHQRELAKNIQYF. In DNA, the CDR3 is TGTGCCAGTAGTACCTATCACCAGCGGGAGCTAGCCAAAAACATTCAGTACTTC.

This clonotype was observed many times. The rearrangement uses TRBV6-1 and TRBJ1-2; tentative D call: TRBD1 (5 bases). Germline loops: CDR1 MNHNS, CDR2 SASEGT. The CDR3 is 15 amino acids. The V end was cut by 6 bases, the J end by 8 bases, with 22 bases between. In nucleotides, the CDR3 is TGTGCCAGCAGACACGATCGGGGGTGGTCGGGCGGCTACACCTTC. It encodes CASRHDRGWSGGYTF.

A word on this clonotype: A much larger clonotype is one base distant, so this may be a read error. The gene calls are TRBV20-1 and TRBJ2-7; maybe TRBD1 (5 bases). Germline assignment: CDR1 DFQATT and CDR2 SNEGSKA (reference sequence). Between the trimmed V and J ends, which lost 1 base and 4 bases, there was a span of 11 bases. CDR3 length: 13 amino acids. The CDR3 protein is CSARGGHEYEQYF. For the CDR3, the DNA is TGCAGTGCTAGAGGGGGCCACGAATACGAGCAGTACTTC.